This T cell receptor (beta chain) is drawn from a study of CD4+ T cells in melanoma. On this clone: Its target is not known.

General study findings and limits: Diverse differentiation states were reported for melanoma neoantigen-specific CD4+ T cells. A reported correlation linked neoantigen-specific CD4+ T cells to CD8+, macrophage and B cell function.

Germline CDR1 reads SGHKS; CDR2 reads YYEKEE (reference sequence). The CDR3 is 17 amino acids. The trim removed 1 base at V and 4 bases at J, leaving 11 bases unmatched. Only in-frame clones appear in the TCRdb table, and some are missing; sequencing was by immunoSEQ multiplex PCR. The table shows over 3,000 clones, with around 60% occurring only once. Sample: cells from a culture (not recorded whether cultured in vitro). The receptor was isolated from a human donor with melanoma. The V call is TRBV5-5, the J call TRBJ1-5; the match to TRBD1 covers 7 bases. CDR3 nucleotide sequence: TGTGCCAGCAGCTTGACCCCCCCTGGGACAGCTAATCAGCCCCAGCATTTT. Its protein is CASSLTPPGTANQPQHF. The variable domain in full, with the rest retrieved from reference TRBV5-5 and TRBJ1-5, is DAGVTQSPTHLIKTRGQQVTLRCSPISGHKSVSWYQQVLGQGPQFIFQYYEKEERGRGNFPDRFSARQFPNYSSELNVNALLLGDSALYLCASSLTPPGTANQPQHFGDGTRLSIL.